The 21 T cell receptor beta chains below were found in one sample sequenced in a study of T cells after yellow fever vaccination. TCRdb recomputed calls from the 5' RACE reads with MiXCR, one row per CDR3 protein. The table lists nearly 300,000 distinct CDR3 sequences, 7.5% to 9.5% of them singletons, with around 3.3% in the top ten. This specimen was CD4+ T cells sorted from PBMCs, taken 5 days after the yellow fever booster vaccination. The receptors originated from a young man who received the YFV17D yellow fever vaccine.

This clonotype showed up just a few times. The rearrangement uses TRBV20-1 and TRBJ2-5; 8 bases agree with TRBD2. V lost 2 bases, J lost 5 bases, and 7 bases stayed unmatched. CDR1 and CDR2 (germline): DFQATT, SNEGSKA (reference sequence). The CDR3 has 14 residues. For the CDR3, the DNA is TGCAGTGCTAGAAACGCGGGGGGCGGGGAGACCCAGTACTTC. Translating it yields CSARNAGGGETQYF.

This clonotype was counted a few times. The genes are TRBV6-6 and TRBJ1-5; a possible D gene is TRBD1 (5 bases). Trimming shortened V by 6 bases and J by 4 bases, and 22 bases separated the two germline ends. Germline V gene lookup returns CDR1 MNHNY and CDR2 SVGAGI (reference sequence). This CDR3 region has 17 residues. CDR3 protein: CASRRRSGGIGNQPQHF. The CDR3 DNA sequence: TGTGCCAGCAGGCGAAGGAGTGGGGGGATTGGTAATCAGCCCCAGCATTTT.

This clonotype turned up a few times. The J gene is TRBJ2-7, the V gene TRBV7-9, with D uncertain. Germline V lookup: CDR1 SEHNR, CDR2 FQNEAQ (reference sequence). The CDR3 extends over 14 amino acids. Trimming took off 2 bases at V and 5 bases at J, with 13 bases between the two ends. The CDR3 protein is CASSLMRRLDEQYF. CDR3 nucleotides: TGTGCCAGCAGCTTAATGCGTAGACTCGACGAGCAGTACTTC.

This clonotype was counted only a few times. As DNA, the CDR3 is TGTGCCAGCGTGGTAGGGGGGACAAATCAGCCCCAGCATTTT. Amino acids: CASVVGGTNQPQHF. The J gene is TRBJ1-5, the V gene TRBV12-3 or TRBV12-4; perhaps TRBD1 as D (6 bases). V lost 8 bases to trimming and J lost 4 bases, with 15 bases between them. CDR3 length equals 14 residues.

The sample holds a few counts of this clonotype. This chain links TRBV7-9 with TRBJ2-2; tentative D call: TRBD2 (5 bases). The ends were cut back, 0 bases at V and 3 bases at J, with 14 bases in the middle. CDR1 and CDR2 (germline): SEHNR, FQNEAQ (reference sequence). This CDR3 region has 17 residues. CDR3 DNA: TGTGCCAGCAGCTTAGCGCGGGTCGCGGTTTACACCGGGGAGCTGTTTTTT. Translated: CASSLARVAVYTGELFF.

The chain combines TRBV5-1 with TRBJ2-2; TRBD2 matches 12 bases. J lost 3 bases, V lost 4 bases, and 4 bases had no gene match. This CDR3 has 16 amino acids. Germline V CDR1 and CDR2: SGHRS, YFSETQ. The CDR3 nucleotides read TGCGCCAGCAGCCCCAGACTAGCGGGGGACACCGGGGAGCTGTTTTTT. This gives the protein CASSPRLAGDTGELFF.

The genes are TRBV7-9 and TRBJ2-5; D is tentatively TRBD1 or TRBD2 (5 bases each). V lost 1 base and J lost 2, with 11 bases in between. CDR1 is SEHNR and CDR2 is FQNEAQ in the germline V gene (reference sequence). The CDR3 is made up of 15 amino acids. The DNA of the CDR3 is TGTGCCAGCAGCTTAGGACTGGGGGTTCAAGAGACCCAGTACTTC. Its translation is CASSLGLGVQETQYF.

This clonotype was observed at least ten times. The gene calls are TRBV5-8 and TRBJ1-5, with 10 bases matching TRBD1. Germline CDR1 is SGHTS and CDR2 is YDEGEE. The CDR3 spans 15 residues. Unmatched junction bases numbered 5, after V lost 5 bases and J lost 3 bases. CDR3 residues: CASSSGTGANQPQHF. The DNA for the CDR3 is TGTGCCAGCAGTTCCGGGACAGGGGCCAATCAGCCCCAGCATTTT.

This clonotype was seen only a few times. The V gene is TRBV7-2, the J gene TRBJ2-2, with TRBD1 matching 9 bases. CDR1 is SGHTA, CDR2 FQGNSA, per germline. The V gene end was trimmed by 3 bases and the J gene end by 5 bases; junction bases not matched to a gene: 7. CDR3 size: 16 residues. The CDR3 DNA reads TGTGCCAGCAGCTTGGACTCCGGGACAGGGACCGGGGAGCTGTTTTTT. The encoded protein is CASSLDSGTGTGELFF.

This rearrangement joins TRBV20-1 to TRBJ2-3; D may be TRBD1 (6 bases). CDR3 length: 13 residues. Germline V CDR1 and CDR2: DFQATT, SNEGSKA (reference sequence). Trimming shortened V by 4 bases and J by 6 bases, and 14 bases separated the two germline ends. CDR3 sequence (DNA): TGCAGTGCTACCTCACAGGGCGTGGATACGCAGTATTTT. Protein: CSATSQGVDTQYF.

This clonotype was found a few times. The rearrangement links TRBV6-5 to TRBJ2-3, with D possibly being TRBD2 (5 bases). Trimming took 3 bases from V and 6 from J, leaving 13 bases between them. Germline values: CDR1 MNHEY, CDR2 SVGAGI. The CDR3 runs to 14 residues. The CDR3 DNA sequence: TGTGCCAGCAGTTATGCGGGCCGCTCGGATACGCAGTATTTT. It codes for CASSYAGRSDTQYF.

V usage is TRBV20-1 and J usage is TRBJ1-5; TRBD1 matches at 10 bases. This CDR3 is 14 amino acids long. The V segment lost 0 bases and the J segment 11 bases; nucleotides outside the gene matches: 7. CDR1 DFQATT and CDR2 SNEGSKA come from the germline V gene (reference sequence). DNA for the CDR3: TGCAGTGCTAGAGAGGGACAGGGGATGGTGGCCCAGCATTTT. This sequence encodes CSAREGQGMVAQHF.

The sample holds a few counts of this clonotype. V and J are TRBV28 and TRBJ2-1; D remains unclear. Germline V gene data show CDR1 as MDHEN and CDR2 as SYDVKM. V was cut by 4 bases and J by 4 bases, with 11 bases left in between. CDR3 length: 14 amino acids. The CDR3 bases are TGTGCCAGCAGTTCCCCTATCCAGTACAATGAGCAGTTCTTC. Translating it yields CASSSPIQYNEQFF. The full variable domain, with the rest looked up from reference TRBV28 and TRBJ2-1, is DVKVTQSSRYLVKRTGEKVFLECVQDMDHENMFWYRQDPGLGLRLIYFSYDVKMKEKGDIPEGYSVSREKKERFSLILESASTNQTSMYLCASSSPIQYNEQFFGPGTRLTVL.

CDR3 sequence: CASSNSGQDNEQFF. DNA of the CDR3: TGTGCCAGCTCAAACTCGGGACAGGACAATGAGCAGTTCTTC. This chain connects TRBV18 to TRBJ2-1; 8 nucleotides agree with TRBD1. Germline trimming cut 5 bases from V and 5 bases from J; bases unmatched to any gene: 5. CDR3 length: 14 residues. Germline loops: CDR1 KGHSH, CDR2 LQKENI.

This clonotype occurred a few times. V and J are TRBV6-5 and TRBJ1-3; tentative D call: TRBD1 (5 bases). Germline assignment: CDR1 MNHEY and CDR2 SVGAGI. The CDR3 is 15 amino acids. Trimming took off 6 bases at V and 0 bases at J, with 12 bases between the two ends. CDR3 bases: TGTGCCAGCAGACGACAGCTTTTCTCTGGAAACACCATATATTTT. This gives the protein CASRRQLFSGNTIYF.

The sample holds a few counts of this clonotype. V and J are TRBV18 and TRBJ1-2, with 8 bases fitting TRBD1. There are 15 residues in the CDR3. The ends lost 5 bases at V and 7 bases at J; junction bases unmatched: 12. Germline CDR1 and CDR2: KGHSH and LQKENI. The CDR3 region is CASSETDRELVGYTF. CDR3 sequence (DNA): TGTGCCAGCTCAGAGACGGACAGGGAATTGGTTGGCTACACCTTC.

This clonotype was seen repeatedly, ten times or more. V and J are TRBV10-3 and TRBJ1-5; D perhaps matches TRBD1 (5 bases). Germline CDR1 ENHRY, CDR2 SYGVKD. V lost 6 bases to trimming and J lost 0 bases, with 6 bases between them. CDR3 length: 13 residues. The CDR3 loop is CAISRDSNQPQHF. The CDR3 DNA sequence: TGTGCCATCAGCAGGGATAGCAATCAGCCCCAGCATTTT.

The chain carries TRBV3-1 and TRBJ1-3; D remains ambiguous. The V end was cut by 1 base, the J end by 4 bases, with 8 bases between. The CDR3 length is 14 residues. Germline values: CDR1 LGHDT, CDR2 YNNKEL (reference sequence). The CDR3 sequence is CASSQASEGNTIYF. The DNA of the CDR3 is TGTGCCAGCAGCCAAGCATCCGAGGGAAACACCATATATTTT.

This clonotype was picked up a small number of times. CDR3 sequence: CASSLGAGLNTEAFF. The DNA for the CDR3 is TGTGCCAGCAGCTTAGGGGCGGGCTTGAACACTGAAGCTTTCTTT. The genes are TRBV7-2 and TRBJ1-1; D call uncertain. The CDR3 is made up of 15 amino acids. Trimming left V 1 base short and J 0 bases short, with 9 bases between. Germline loops: CDR1 SGHTA, CDR2 FQGNSA. Full variable domain (rest looked up from reference TRBV7-2 and TRBJ1-1): GAGVSQSPSNKVTEKGKDVELRCDPISGHTALYWYRQSLGQGLEFLIYFQGNSAPDKSGLPSDRFSAERTGGSVSTLTIQRTQQEDSAVYLCASSLGAGLNTEAFFGQGTRLTVV.

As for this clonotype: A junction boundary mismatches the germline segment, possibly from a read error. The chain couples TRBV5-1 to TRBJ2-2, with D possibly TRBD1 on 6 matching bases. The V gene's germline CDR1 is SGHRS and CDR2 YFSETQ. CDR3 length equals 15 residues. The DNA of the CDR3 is TGCGCCAGCAGCTTTTCAGGGGAAATCACCGGGGAGCTGCTTTTT. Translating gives CASSFSGEITGELLF.

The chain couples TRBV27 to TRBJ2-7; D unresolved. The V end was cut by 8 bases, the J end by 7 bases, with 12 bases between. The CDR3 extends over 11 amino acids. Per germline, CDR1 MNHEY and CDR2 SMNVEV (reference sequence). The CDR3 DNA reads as TGTGCCAGCCCCGTTGTGGGGGAGCAGTACGTC. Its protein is CASPVVGEQYV.